The rows below give T cell receptor beta chains drawn from one sample of a study of OX40 agonist ivuxolimab in advanced cancers. The table came from immunoSEQ multiplex PCR; TCRdb's copy has only in-frame clones and leaves some out. The sample shows more than 15,000 clones, roughly 84% of them seen only once. Source: CD4+ or CD8+ T cells sorted from blood, taken in a trial of the OX40 agonist ivuxolimab. The source of these receptors is an adult with an advanced solid tumor such as melanoma, head and neck, liver or kidney cancer. CDR3s include the opening cysteine and the closing phenylalanine or tryptophan. A D gene is named only where the DNA matches it firmly. Clone size is given for some rows only: seen once, a few or many times, or a class if the clone is expanded.

v_gene	abundance	j_gene	d_gene	CDR3nt	CDR3aa
TRBV6-5	-	TRBJ1-2	-	TGTGCCAGCAGCCGCGGTCCTGGTTATGGCTACACCTTC	CASSRGPGYGYTF
TRBV19	-	TRBJ1-4	TRBD1	TGTGCCAGCCAGGACAGGGTAAGAAGTCAGAATGAAAAACTGTTTTTT	CASQDRVRSQNEKLFF
TRBV19	-	TRBJ2-7	TRBD1	TGTGCCACCGCGGACAGGGGTGTCTCCTACGAGCAGTACTTC	CATADRGVSYEQYF
TRBV7-9	-	TRBJ2-7	-	TGTGCCAGCAGCCTTGTCCGAGGGGAGGTCCACGAGCAGTACTTC	CASSLVRGEVHEQYF
TRBV2	-	TRBJ1-4	TRBD1	TGTGCCAGCGCAGGGGGAACTAATGAAAAACTGTTTTTT	CASAGGTNEKLFF
TRBV28	once	TRBJ2-5	-	TGTGCCAGCCGGGACGGTGGAGGAGAGACCCAGTACTTC	CASRDGGGETQYF
TRBV2	-	TRBJ1-2	-	TGTGCCAGCAGCCAATCAGGGATCTATGGCTACACCTTC	CASSQSGIYGYTF
TRBV5-6	-	TRBJ2-7	-	TGTGCCAGCAGCTCGACAGGCTACCAGCAGTACTTC	CASSSTGYQQYF
TRBV18	-	TRBJ1-5	TRBD1	TGTGCCAGCTCATCAGGGACAGCTTACAATCAGCCCCAGCATTTT	CASSSGTAYNQPQHF
TRBV5-1	-	TRBJ2-3	-	TGCGCCAGCAGCTTGAGCGTTCTGGGCACAGATACGCAGTATTTT	CASSLSVLGTDTQYF
TRBV10-3	-	TRBJ2-7	TRBD1	TGTGCCATCAGTGGCGGGACAGGGCTGCACGAGCAGTACTTC	CAISGGTGLHEQYF
TRBV4-2	-	TRBJ2-2	-	TGTGCCAGCAGCCAAGCTGGAGGGCCCGGGGAGCTGTTTTTT	CASSQAGGPGELFF
TRBV2	-	TRBJ2-3	TRBD2	TGTGCCAGCAGTAGGACTAGCGGGAGCACAGATACGCAGTATTTT	CASSRTSGSTDTQYF
TRBV11-2	-	TRBJ2-5	TRBD2	TGTGCCAGCAGCTTCGAGCTAGCGGGAGTCGGTAAGACCCAGTACTTC	CASSFELAGVGKTQYF
TRBV30	-	TRBJ2-6	-	TGTGCCTTGAACAGTCCCAGGGGGGCCAACGTCCTGACTTTC	CALNSPRGANVLTF
TRBV28	-	TRBJ2-1	-	TGTGCCAGCTTTGTTACGGTGGGGGAGAACAATGAGCAGTTCTTC	CASFVTVGENNEQFF
TRBV27	-	TRBJ1-6	-	TGTGCCAGCAGTTTTTCAGCGCTTAATTCACCCCTCCACTTT	CASSFSALNSPLHF
TRBV15	-	TRBJ2-1	TRBD2	TGTGCCACCGCGACGGCGGGAGGAGGGATCAATGAGCAGTTCTTC	CATATAGGGINEQFF
TRBV5-5	-	TRBJ2-2	TRBD1	TGTGCCAGCAGAGGGACAGGGGCCGCTGGGGAGCTGTTTTTT	CASRGTGAAGELFF
TRBV15	-	TRBJ2-6	-	TGTGCCACCAGCGCGGGGGGACAGTCCTCTGGGGCCAACGTCCTGACTTTC	CATSAGGQSSGANVLTF
TRBV7-5	few	TRBJ2-3	-	TGTGCCAGCAGCTTAGAGTTTAGCGGGAGCCCGTATACGCAGTATTTT	CASSLEFSGSPYTQYF
TRBV28	once	TRBJ2-2	-	TGTGCCAGCCAGCGAACAGGGCCGACCGGGGAGCTGTTTTTT	CASQRTGPTGELFF
TRBV11-2	once	TRBJ1-1	-	TGTGCCAGCAGCTTAAGTGGTGGGCGGGAATCTACTGAAGCTTTCTTT	CASSLSGGRESTEAFF
TRBV7-9	few	TRBJ2-3	-	TGTGCCAGCAGCTTAGACACAGATACGCAGTATTTT	CASSLDTDTQYF
TRBV28	few	TRBJ2-7	-	TGTGCCAGCAGCTCGGAGTACGAGCAGTACTTC	CASSSEYEQYF
TRBV5-6	-	TRBJ1-6	-	TGTGCCAGCAGCTTGAAGGGTTCACCCCTCCACTTT	CASSLKGSPLHF
TRBV2	-	TRBJ1-1	-	TGTGCCAGTCTGCCAGCCAGAATGAACACTGAAGCTTTCTTT	CASLPARMNTEAFF
TRBV4-1	-	TRBJ2-7	-	TGCGCCAGCAGCCAAGGGGGCGGGACCGCCTACGAGCAGTACTTC	CASSQGGGTAYEQYF
TRBV11-1	few	TRBJ2-1	TRBD1	TGTGCCAGCAGCTTAGAGACAGGGTTGGGGTCCTACAATGAGCAGTTCTTC	CASSLETGLGSYNEQFF
TRBV2	-	TRBJ1-1	-	TGTGCCAGCAGTGTAGTCGGCTGGAACACTGAAGCTTTCTTT	CASSVVGWNTEAFF
TRBV12-2	-	TRBJ2-7	-	TGTGCAAGTCGCTTATGGGACAGTTTCTCCTACGAGCAGTACTTC	CASRLWDSFSYEQYF
TRBV7-2	-	TRBJ2-7	-	TGTGCCAGCAGCCTAACTAGCTACGAGCAGTACTTC	CASSLTSYEQYF
TRBV19	-	TRBJ2-5	-	TGTGCCAGTAGTCCCTTGGCGGGAGAGACCCAGTACTTC	CASSPLAGETQYF
TRBV18	-	TRBJ1-4	TRBD1	TGTGCCAGCCAGTACAGGGGGAGCAACGAAAAACTGTTTTTT	CASQYRGSNEKLFF
TRBV4-1	-	TRBJ1-5	-	TGCGCCAGCAGCCAAAGTTCAGGTGAGGGCAATCAGCCCCAGCATTTT	CASSQSSGEGNQPQHF
TRBV9	-	TRBJ2-7	-	TGTGCCAGCAGCGTAGGGGGGACAAGTCGCTACGAGCAGTACTTC	CASSVGGTSRYEQYF
TRBV5-6	-	TRBJ1-5	TRBD1	TGTGCCAGCAGCCTGCAGGGACAGTTCTATCAGCCCCAGCATTTT	CASSLQGQFYQPQHF
TRBV29-1	-	TRBJ1-1	TRBD1	TGCAGCGTTGAAGATATGGGACAGGGGCCGAACACTGAAGCTTTCTTT	CSVEDMGQGPNTEAFF
TRBV15	-	TRBJ2-2	-	TGTGCCACCAGCAGAGACGGTACCGGGGAGCTGTTTTTT	CATSRDGTGELFF
TRBV6-1	-	TRBJ2-7	-	TGTGCCAGCAACAGGGAACGATCCTACGAGCAGTACTTC	CASNRERSYEQYF
TRBV18	once	TRBJ1-4	-	TGTGCCAGCTCACCAACCGGGAGCAGAACTAATGAAAAACTGTTTTTT	CASSPTGSRTNEKLFF
TRBV28	-	TRBJ1-5	-	TGTGCCAGCAGTCCTGCAGGGGCCCATCAGCCCCAGCATTTT	CASSPAGAHQPQHF
TRBV20-1	-	TRBJ2-7	TRBD1	TGCAGTGCTAAACAGGGGTACGAGCAGTACTTC	CSAKQGYEQYF
TRBV18	-	TRBJ2-3	TRBD2	TGTGCCAGCTCAGCACGGAGGCTAGCGGGATTCGGGGACACGCAGTATTTT	CASSARRLAGFGDTQYF